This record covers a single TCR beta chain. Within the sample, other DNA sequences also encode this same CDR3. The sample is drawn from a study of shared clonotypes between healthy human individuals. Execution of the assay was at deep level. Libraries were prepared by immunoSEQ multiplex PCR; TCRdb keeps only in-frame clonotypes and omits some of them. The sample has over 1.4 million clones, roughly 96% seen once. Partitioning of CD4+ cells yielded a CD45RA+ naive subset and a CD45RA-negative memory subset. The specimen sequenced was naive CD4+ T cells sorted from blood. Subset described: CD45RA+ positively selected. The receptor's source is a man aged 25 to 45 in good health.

Here the CDR3 reads CASSVGTGGYNEQFF. The CDR3 coding sequence is TGTGCCAGCAGCGTGGGGACAGGGGGTTACAATGAGCAGTTCTTC. The V and J genes are TRBV9 and TRBJ2-1; 11 nucleotides line up with TRBD1. Germline V gene data show CDR1 as SGDLS and CDR2 as YYNGEE. This CDR3 comprises 15 residues. J gave up 4 bases and V 2 bases, and 2 bases lay outside the gene matches.